This T cell receptor (beta chain) was captured in a study of shared clonotypes between healthy human individuals. Looked up from germline, CDR1 is SQVTM and CDR2 is ANQGSEA. This CDR3 contains 16 residues. V lost 3 bases and J lost 1; bases outside the gene matches: 10. Sequencing was performed with immunoSEQ multiplex PCR; in TCRdb, only in-frame clones are kept and a portion is missing. Of 2 million or so clones in the sample, 90% to 95% were seen once. This TCR derives from a man aged 18 to 30 in good health. The chain has TRBV29-1 and TRBJ1-2; 8 nucleotides match TRBD1. The sample was naive CD4+ T cells sorted from blood. Described subset: CD45RA+ positively selected. In nucleotides, the CDR3 is TGCAGCGTTGATCATTCTCGACAGGGGAGTAACTATGGCTACACCTTC. Amino acids: CSVDHSRQGSNYGYTF.